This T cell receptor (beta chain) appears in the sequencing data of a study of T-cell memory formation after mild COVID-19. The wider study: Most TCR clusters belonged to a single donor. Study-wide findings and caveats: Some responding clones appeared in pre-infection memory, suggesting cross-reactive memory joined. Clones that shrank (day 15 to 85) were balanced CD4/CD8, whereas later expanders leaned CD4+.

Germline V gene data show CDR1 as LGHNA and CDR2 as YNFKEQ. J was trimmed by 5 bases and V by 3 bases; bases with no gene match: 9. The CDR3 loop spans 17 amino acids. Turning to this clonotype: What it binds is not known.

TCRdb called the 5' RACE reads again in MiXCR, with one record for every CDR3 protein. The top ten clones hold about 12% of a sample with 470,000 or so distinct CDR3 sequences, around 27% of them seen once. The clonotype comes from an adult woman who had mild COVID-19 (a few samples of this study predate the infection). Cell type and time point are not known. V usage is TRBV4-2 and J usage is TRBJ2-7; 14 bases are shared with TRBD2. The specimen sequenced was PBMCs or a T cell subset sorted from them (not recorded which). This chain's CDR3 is CASSQTLTSGGANEQYF. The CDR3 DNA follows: TGTGCCAGCAGCCAGACTCTGACTAGCGGGGGGGCTAACGAGCAGTACTTC.